Following are 25 T cell receptor beta chains from one sample sequenced in a study of shared clonotypes between healthy human individuals (dated by TCRdb to the early 2020s). The library was generated by the immunoSEQ multiplex PCR assay. TCRdb holds this immuneACCESS table with in-frame rearrangements only. Some clones are missing; in checked studies, unresolved V genes explain under half, and the rest has no known cause. The sample contains about 2.4 million clones, approximately 90% of them found a single time. The ten biggest clones cover under 0.15% of the sample. The sample comprised naive CD4+ T cells sorted from blood. This sample's cell subset or site label indicates: CD45RA+ positively selected. These receptors came from a young man in good health.

The chain employs TRBV18 and TRBJ1-3, with a possible D match to TRBD1 (6 bases). The germline CDR1 and CDR2 sequences are KGHSH and LQKENI. V lost 6 bases and J 2 bases, leaving 14 bases between the germline ends. This CDR3 contains 15 residues. Written as DNA, the CDR3 is TGTGCCAGCTCGCTAGACAGGACCGCTGGAAACACCATATATTTT. Translating it yields CASSLDRTAGNTIYF.

For this clone: This sample includes further DNA sequences coding for the same CDR3. The chain employs TRBV6-1 and TRBJ1-2, with unresolved D. CDR1 and CDR2 from the germline V gene are MNHNS and SASEGT. V was clipped by 1 base and J by 5 bases, with 5 bases between them. The CDR3 is 12 amino acids. DNA of the CDR3: TGTGCCAGCAGTGAAGAGGGTTATGGCTACACCTTC. Translation: CASSEEGYGYTF.

The chain joins TRBV9 to TRBJ1-2; no firm D call. The CDR3 extends over 14 amino acids. The germline V and J ends were trimmed by 0 bases and 4 bases, with 10 bases remaining between them. The germline V gene has CDR1 SGDLS and CDR2 YYNGEE. Written as DNA, the CDR3 is TGTGCCAGCAGCGTAGCTCCAGCCAGCTATGGCTACACCTTC. The encoded protein is CASSVAPASYGYTF.

The gene calls are TRBV2 and TRBJ2-1, with D possibly being TRBD1 or TRBD2 (7 bases each). Germline CDR1 is SNHLY and CDR2 is FYNNEI. Deletions cut 6 bases from V and 8 bases from J, with 14 bases between. This CDR3 spans 13 amino acids. This CDR3 is CASSPQGGYEQFF. The CDR3 bases are TGTGCCAGCAGCCCCCAGGGGGGGTATGAGCAGTTCTTC.

Notes on this clone: Other DNA sequences from this sample encode an identical CDR3 as well. The chain links TRBV6-5 to TRBJ1-2; 7 positions match TRBD1. Trimming cost V 5 bases and J 2 bases; bases outside gene matches: 2. Germline CDR1 reads MNHEY; CDR2 reads SVGAGI. This CDR3 is 13 amino acids long. The CDR3 DNA reads as TGTGCCAGCAGTCCGACAGGGAACTATGGCTACACCTTC. Protein product: CASSPTGNYGYTF.

This clone has a single count. The CDR3 DNA is TGTGCCAGCAGCTTAAGATCGGGACTAGCGGGATGGGAGACCCAGTACTTC. Translation: CASSLRSGLAGWETQYF. The V call is TRBV7-2, the J call TRBJ2-5, with 13 bases fitting TRBD2. The trim removed 2 bases at V and 5 bases at J, leaving 8 bases unmatched. This CDR3 is built from 17 residues. The germline V gene encodes CDR1 SGHTA and CDR2 FQGNSA.

A single count supports this clone. This sample includes further DNA sequences coding for the same CDR3. The V gene is TRBV9, the J gene TRBJ2-3; TRBD2 matches at 8 bases. This CDR3 comprises 16 residues. Germline V CDR1 and CDR2: SGDLS, YYNGEE. The junction had 6 bases not matched to a gene; V was cut back by 1 base and J by 2 bases. The CDR3 sequence is CASSVQAGGPTDTQYF. CDR3 DNA sequence: TGTGCCAGCAGCGTACAGGCGGGGGGACCCACAGATACGCAGTATTTT. The complete variable domain, with remaining parts taken from reference TRBV9 and TRBJ2-3, reads DSGVTQTPKHLITATGQRVTLRCSPRSGDLSVYWYQQSLDQGLQFLIQYYNGEERAKGNILERFSAQQFPDLHSELNLSSLELGDSALYFCASSVQAGGPTDTQYFGPGTRLTVL.

The chain carries TRBV5-5 and TRBJ2-3, with TRBD1 matching over 11 bases. Germline V gene data show CDR1 as SGHKS and CDR2 as YYEKEE (reference sequence). Unmatched junction bases numbered 7, after V lost 2 bases and J lost 8 bases. There are 15 residues in the CDR3. For the CDR3, the DNA is TGTGCCAGCAGCTTAAGGACAGGGGGCGAGGGTACGCAGTATTTT. This sequence encodes CASSLRTGGEGTQYF.

The chain links TRBV18 to TRBJ2-5; a possible D gene is TRBD1 (6 bases). The germline CDR1 and CDR2 sequences are KGHSH and LQKENI. V shed 6 bases and J shed 2 bases, with 13 bases lying between them. The CDR3 covers 14 residues. The CDR3 is CASSLRTAQETQYF. In DNA form, the CDR3 reads TGTGCCAGCTCTCTAAGGACAGCTCAAGAGACCCAGTACTTC. The full variable domain, in which reference TRBV18 and TRBJ2-5 provide the parts outside the CDR3, is NAGVMQNPRHLVRRRGQEARLRCSPMKGHSHVYWYRQLPEEGLKFMVYLQKENIIDESGMPKERFSAEFPKEGPSILRIQQVVRGDSAAYFCASSLRTAQETQYFGPGTRLLVL.

This rearrangement joins TRBV13 to TRBJ1-3; weak D call: TRBD1 (6 bases). V lost 2 bases to trimming and J lost 0 bases, with 14 bases between them. This CDR3 has 17 amino acids. Germline V gene data show CDR1 as PRHDT and CDR2 as FYEKMQ (reference sequence). The CDR3 DNA reads as TGTGCCAGCAGCTTACGAGCAGGGGCCCTCTCTGGAAACACCATATATTTT. It translates to CASSLRAGALSGNTIYF.

Concerning this clone itself: Other DNA sequences in this sample translate to the same CDR3. This chain links TRBV5-1 with TRBJ2-2; possibly TRBD1 for D (6 bases). Germline V CDR1 and CDR2: SGHRS, YFSETQ. CDR3 length: 15 residues. V lost 1 base and J lost 2, with 9 bases in between. CDR3 region: CASSLTGQNTGELFF. In nucleotides, the CDR3 is TGCGCCAGCAGCTTGACGGGACAAAACACCGGGGAGCTGTTTTTT.

V is TRBV29-1 and J is TRBJ2-2, with 11 positions matching TRBD1. Germline V gene data show CDR1 as SQVTM and CDR2 as ANQGSEA. This CDR3 has 15 residues. The ends lost 4 bases at V and 7 bases at J; junction bases unmatched: 8. CDR3 nucleotides: TGCAGCGTTGGAATCGGGACAGGGGGGAGCGGGGAGCTGTTTTTT. This translates into CSVGIGTGGSGELFF.

As regards this clone: Other nucleotide sequences in the sample specify the same CDR3. The rearrangement uses TRBV30 and TRBJ2-5; a possible D gene is TRBD1 (6 bases). The J call is uncertain, as TRBJ2-7 better fits the DNA end. The CDR3 runs to 12 residues. Germline V gene data show CDR1 as GTSNPN and CDR2 as SVGIG (reference sequence). CDR3 DNA sequence: TGTGCCTGGAGACAGACAGGTTACGAGCAGTACTTC. It is translated as CAWRQTGYEQYF.

This clone is a singleton in its sample. The rearrangement uses TRBV7-9 and TRBJ1-5, with D unresolved. The V gene's germline CDR1 is SEHNR and CDR2 FQNEAQ (reference sequence). This CDR3 is 15 amino acids long. The V gene lost 6 bases and the J gene lost 3 bases, with 15 bases spanning the gap. The CDR3 loop reads CASSFGPAPNQPQHF. DNA for the CDR3: TGTGCCAGCAGTTTCGGCCCGGCTCCCAATCAGCCCCAGCATTTT.

In regard to this clone: This same CDR3 is encoded by further DNA sequences in the sample. The chain carries TRBV18 and TRBJ1-6; D is ambiguous. This CDR3 comprises 14 residues. From germline, CDR1 is KGHSH and CDR2 LQKENI. V lost 3 bases to trimming and J lost 7 bases, with 10 bases between them. The CDR3: CASSPRTDNSPLHF. Here the CDR3 DNA reads TGTGCCAGCTCACCCAGGACGGACAATTCACCCCTCCACTTT.

This clone was found a few times. The chain has TRBV30 and TRBJ1-5; 8 nucleotides line up with TRBD1. The trim removed 4 bases at V and 0 bases at J, leaving 5 bases unmatched. The length of the CDR3 is 15 residues. CDR1 GTSNPN and CDR2 SVGIG come from the germline V gene (reference sequence). CDR3 protein: CAWNQGANSNQPQHF. The CDR3 nucleotides read TGTGCCTGGAATCAGGGGGCGAATAGCAATCAGCCCCAGCATTTT.

The chain has TRBV5-4 and TRBJ2-7; 11 nucleotides match TRBD2. Germline assignment: CDR1 SGHNT and CDR2 YYREEE (reference sequence). V lost 4 bases, J lost 9 bases, and 15 bases stayed unmatched. The CDR3 spans 16 residues. In nucleotides, the CDR3 is TGTGCCAGCAGCCAGGGACTAGCGGTGGACCTACGAGGGCAGTACTTC. It is translated as CASSQGLAVDLRGQYF.

V is TRBV27 and J is TRBJ2-7; 8 nucleotides line up with TRBD1. The germline CDR1 and CDR2 sequences are MNHEY and SMNVEV (reference sequence). J lost 3 bases, V lost 2 bases, and 6 bases had no gene match. CDR3 size: 15 residues. CDR3 region: CASSLEGTGGYEQYF. DNA for the CDR3: TGTGCCAGCAGTTTAGAGGGAACAGGGGGCTACGAGCAGTACTTC.

The table lists this clone with a count of one. The chain has TRBV4-1 and TRBJ1-4; D is uncertain. The CDR3 loop spans 13 amino acids. Germline values: CDR1 MGHRA, CDR2 YSYEKL. Trimming removed 0 bases at V and 8 bases at J, with 7 bases between. As DNA, the CDR3 is TGCGCCAGCAGCCAAGATCCGGTGGAAAAACTGTTTTTT. This sequence encodes CASSQDPVEKLFF.

V usage is TRBV27 and J usage is TRBJ2-7, with TRBD2 identical over 7 bases. The V gene's germline CDR1 is MNHEY and CDR2 SMNVEV (reference sequence). This CDR3 contains 13 residues. The V gene end was trimmed by 3 bases and the J gene end by 9 bases; junction bases not matched to a gene: 8. This chain's CDR3 is CASSFEGRVAQYF. The DNA for the CDR3 is TGTGCCAGCAGTTTTGAAGGGAGGGTGGCGCAGTACTTC.

For this clone: Other DNA sequences from this sample encode an identical CDR3 as well. This chain's CDR3 is CASSSGQGRYEQYF. The CDR3 DNA is TGTGCCAGCAGCTCGGGACAGGGGAGATACGAGCAGTACTTC. The V and J genes are TRBV5-6 and TRBJ2-7, with 10 positions matching TRBD1. V shed 3 bases, J shed 4 bases, and the junction held 4 bases outside the gene matches. The CDR3 is made up of 14 amino acids. In germline, CDR1 is SGHDT, CDR2 YYEEEE. Filled out from reference TRBV5-6 and TRBJ2-7, the complete variable domain reads DAGVTQSPTHLIKTRGQQVTLRCSPKSGHDTVSWYQQALGQGPQFIFQYYEEEERQRGNFPDRFSGHQFPNYSSELNVNALLLGDSALYLCASSSGQGRYEQYFGPGTRLTVT.

The chain couples TRBV6-1 to TRBJ2-7; no clear D. Germline CDR1 reads MNHNS; CDR2 reads SASEGT. Trimming removed 5 bases from V and 1 base from J, with 6 bases in between. There are 12 residues in the CDR3. CDR3 protein: CASSPTSYEQYF. CDR3 nucleotide sequence: TGTGCCAGCAGTCCGACATCCTACGAGCAGTACTTC.

The chain carries TRBV30 and TRBJ2-5; D is possibly TRBD1 or TRBD2 (5 bases each). Germline V gene data show CDR1 as GTSNPN and CDR2 as SVGIG (reference sequence). The CDR3 runs 14 residues. The V gene lost 4 bases and the J gene lost 2 bases, with 14 bases spanning the gap. The CDR3 spells CAWTAGTPQETQYF. CDR3 bases: TGTGCCTGGACCGCAGGGACCCCACAAGAGACCCAGTACTTC.

The chain employs TRBV27 and TRBJ2-4; TRBD1 aligns across 7 bases. Germline V gives CDR1 MNHEY, CDR2 SMNVEV (reference sequence). CDR3 size: 14 residues. V lost 5 bases and J lost 4; bases outside the gene matches: 5. Written as DNA, the CDR3 is TGTGCCAGCAGTCTTGACAGGGTTAAAAACATTCAGTACTTC. Protein sequence: CASSLDRVKNIQYF.

The gene calls are TRBV9 and TRBJ1-1, with D uncertain. Trimming stripped 1 base from V and 5 bases from J, with 12 bases between. Germline CDR1 is SGDLS and CDR2 is YYNGEE. The CDR3 contains 14 residues. This CDR3 reads CASSVKPGGTEAFF. For the CDR3, the DNA is TGTGCCAGCAGCGTAAAGCCCGGTGGGACTGAAGCTTTCTTT.